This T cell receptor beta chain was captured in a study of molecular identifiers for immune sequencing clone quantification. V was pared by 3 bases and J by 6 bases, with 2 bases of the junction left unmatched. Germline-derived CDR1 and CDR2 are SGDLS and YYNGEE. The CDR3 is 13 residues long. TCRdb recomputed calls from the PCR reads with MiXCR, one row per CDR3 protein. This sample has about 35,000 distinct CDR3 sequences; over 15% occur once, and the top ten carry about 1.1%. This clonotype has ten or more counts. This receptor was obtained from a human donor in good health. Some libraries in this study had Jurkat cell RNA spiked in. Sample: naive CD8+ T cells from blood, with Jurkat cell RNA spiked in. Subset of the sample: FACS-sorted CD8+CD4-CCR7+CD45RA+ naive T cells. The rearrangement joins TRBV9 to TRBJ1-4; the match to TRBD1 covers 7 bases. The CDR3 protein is CASSGQGDEKLFF. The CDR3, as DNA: TGTGCCAGCAGCGGACAGGGAGATGAAAAACTGTTTTTT.